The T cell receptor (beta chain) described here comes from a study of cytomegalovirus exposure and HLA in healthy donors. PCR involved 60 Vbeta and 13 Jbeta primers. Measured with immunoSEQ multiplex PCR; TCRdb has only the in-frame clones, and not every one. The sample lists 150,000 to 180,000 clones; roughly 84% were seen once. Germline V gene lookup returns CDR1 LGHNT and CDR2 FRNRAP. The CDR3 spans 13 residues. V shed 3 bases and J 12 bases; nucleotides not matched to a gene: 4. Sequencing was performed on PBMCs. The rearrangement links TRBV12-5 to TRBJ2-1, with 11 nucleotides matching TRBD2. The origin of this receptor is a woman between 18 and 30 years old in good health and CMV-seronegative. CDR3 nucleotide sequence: TGTGCTAGTGGTTTTCTAGCGGGAGGTGGGCAGTTCTTC. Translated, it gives CASGFLAGGGQFF.